A single sample gave rise to the 30 T cell receptor beta chains below, sequenced in a study of blood T cell repertoires in COVID-19. Measured with immunoSEQ multiplex PCR; TCRdb has only the in-frame clones, and not every one. This table has 250,000 or so clones, approximately 90% appearing once. The sample comprised PBMCs or T cells enriched from blood (not recorded which). The receptors here all came from a woman aged 40 to 50 with acute COVID-19.

The genes are TRBV5-1 and TRBJ1-2; 7 nucleotides agree with TRBD1. Germline lookup yields CDR1 SGHRS and CDR2 YFSETQ. The CDR3 contains 13 residues. Unmatched junction bases numbered 3, after V lost 4 bases and J lost 3 bases. The CDR3 sequence is CASSLDRDYGYTF. The CDR3 nucleotides read TGCGCCAGCAGCCTCGACAGGGACTATGGCTACACCTTC.

The rearrangement uses TRBV5-1 and TRBJ1-1; TRBD1 aligns across 7 bases. CDR1 is SGHRS, CDR2 YFSETQ, per germline. The CDR3 is 14 residues long. V trimming: 1 base; J trimming: 6 bases; junction bases outside the gene matches: 6. The CDR3 DNA sequence: TGCGCCAGCAGCTTGCTTGGACAGGCCCCTGAAGCTTTCTTT. This translates into CASSLLGQAPEAFF.

V and J are TRBV27 and TRBJ1-6, with TRBD1 as a possible D gene (6 bases). The CDR3 runs 14 residues. Trimming left V 2 bases short and J 7 bases short, with 9 bases between. Looked up from germline, CDR1 is MNHEY and CDR2 is SMNVEV (reference sequence). Here the CDR3 DNA reads TGTGCCAGCAGTTTAGGACAGACCAATTCACCCCTCCACTTT. The encoded protein is CASSLGQTNSPLHF.

The chain carries TRBV27 and TRBJ2-1; D gene ambiguous. CDR1 is MNHEY, CDR2 SMNVEV, per germline (reference sequence). This CDR3 is 15 amino acids long. V lost 6 bases, J lost 3 bases, and 15 bases lay in between. The CDR3 loop reads CASRLIGNYYNEQFF. Here the CDR3 DNA reads TGTGCCAGCAGACTCATAGGAAACTACTACAATGAGCAGTTCTTC.

This clone was observed a single time. This chain links TRBV2 with TRBJ1-6; D is perhaps TRBD1 (5 bases). Between the trimmed V and J ends, which lost 1 base and 10 bases, there was a span of 11 bases. This CDR3 comprises 14 residues. CDR1 SNHLY and CDR2 FYNNEI come from the germline V gene. The CDR3 nucleotides read TGTGCCAGCAGTGAAGAGGGGCGAGGCTCACCCCTCCACTTT. Translation gives CASSEEGRGSPLHF.

CDR3 residues: CASSEPDRVVGYTF. CDR3 in DNA: TGTGCCAGCAGTGAACCGGACAGGGTGGTGGGCTACACCTTC. This chain links TRBV2 with TRBJ1-2; 8 positions agree with TRBD1. The V gene's germline CDR1 is SNHLY and CDR2 FYNNEI. With 2 bases clipped from V and 8 bases from J, the junction kept 7 bases outside the gene matches. CDR3 size: 14 residues.

V is TRBV11-2 and J is TRBJ1-4, with 10 bases matching TRBD1. The ends lost 0 bases at V and 7 bases at J; junction bases unmatched: 5. CDR3 length: 16 residues. The germline CDR1 and CDR2 sequences are SGHAT and FQNNGV. The CDR3 protein is CASSLDGTGEREKLFF. Written as DNA, the CDR3 is TGTGCCAGCAGCTTAGACGGGACAGGGGAGCGTGAAAAACTGTTTTTT. The entire variable domain, with the rest obtained from reference TRBV11-2 and TRBJ1-4, is as follows: EAGVAQSPRYKIIEKRQSVAFWCNPISGHATLYWYQQILGQGPKLLIQFQNNGVVDDSQLPKDRFSAERLKGVDSTLKIQPAKLEDSAVYLCASSLDGTGEREKLFFGSGTQLSVL.

The chain carries TRBV12-5 and TRBJ2-1; 11 bases are shared with TRBD2. The CDR3 extends over 15 amino acids. Germline V gene data show CDR1 as LGHNT and CDR2 as FRNRAP. Trimming at V came to 4 bases and at J to 7 bases, leaving 6 bases not matched to a gene. The CDR3 sequence is CASGSGVAGGNEQFF. In nucleotides, the CDR3 is TGTGCTAGTGGTTCCGGGGTAGCGGGAGGGAATGAGCAGTTCTTC. Variable domain in full (rest from reference TRBV12-5 and TRBJ2-1): DARVTQTPRHKVTEMGQEVTMRCQPILGHNTVFWYRQTMMQGLELLAYFRNRAPLDDSGMPKDRFSAEMPDATLATLKIQPSEPRDSAVYFCASGSGVAGGNEQFFGPGTRLTVL.

In its sample, this clone was seen a few times. The chain links TRBV5-1 to TRBJ2-5; TRBD2 agrees at 14 bases. CDR3 size: 18 residues. J lost 2 bases, V lost 4 bases, and 10 bases had no gene match. The germline gives CDR1 SGHRS, CDR2 YFSETQ. The CDR3 coding sequence is TGCGCCAGCAGCGCGGCCCTGACTAGCGGGAGGGCTCAAGAGACCCAGTACTTC. Amino acids: CASSAALTSGRAQETQYF.

This rearrangement joins TRBV6-6 to TRBJ1-1, with 8 nucleotides matching TRBD1. Germline V gene data show CDR1 as MNHNY and CDR2 as SVGAGI (reference sequence). Germline trimming cut 7 bases from V and 1 base from J; bases unmatched to any gene: 5. This CDR3 is built from 14 residues. CDR3 region: CASNLQGGNTEAFF. In nucleotides, the CDR3 is TGTGCCAGCAACCTACAGGGGGGGAACACTGAAGCTTTCTTT.

The chain is built from TRBV18 and TRBJ2-1; 7 nucleotides line up with TRBD2. V gave up 2 bases and J gave up 10 bases; unmatched junction bases: 2. The CDR3 totals 12 residues. Germline V lookup: CDR1 KGHSH, CDR2 LQKENI. The CDR3 loop is CASSPTAGEQFF. The CDR3 region has the DNA TGTGCCAGCTCACCAACAGCGGGAGAGCAGTTCTTC.

The chain combines TRBV6-5 with TRBJ2-7; 9 bases agree with TRBD2. Per germline, CDR1 MNHEY and CDR2 SVGAGI. CDR3 length: 13 amino acids. V gave up 6 bases and J gave up 4 bases; unmatched junction bases: 4. CDR3 in DNA: TGTGCCAGCAGGACTAGCGGTCTATACGAGCAGTACGTC. Translated: CASRTSGLYEQYV.

J is TRBJ2-4 and V is TRBV5-4; 8 nucleotides line up with TRBD2. The CDR3 loop spans 16 amino acids. V was clipped by 0 bases and J by 5 bases; unmatched bases: 7. The V gene's germline CDR1 is SGHNT and CDR2 YYREEE (reference sequence). The CDR3 loop is CASSLGVGGGQNIQYF. DNA for the CDR3: TGTGCCAGCAGCTTGGGAGTGGGCGGGGGGCAAAACATTCAGTACTTC.

The rearrangement links TRBV18 to TRBJ1-1; maybe TRBD1 (5 bases). The CDR3 covers 15 residues. From germline, CDR1 is KGHSH and CDR2 LQKENI. Trimming left V 3 bases short and J 5 bases short, with 16 bases between. The CDR3 spells CASSPLGQGGTEAFF. CDR3 in DNA: TGTGCCAGCTCACCTTTGGGGCAGGGTGGTACTGAAGCTTTCTTT.

The chain carries TRBV24-1 and TRBJ1-2; D not resolved. The CDR3 totals 15 residues. V was cut by 5 bases and J by 0 bases, with 12 bases left in between. Germline loops: CDR1 KGHDR, CDR2 SFDVKD. CDR3 in DNA: TGTGCCACCAGTGCTCGGAACGGAGCTAACTATGGCTACACCTTC. Translated, it gives CATSARNGANYGYTF.

The sample holds a few counts of this clone. The chain is built from TRBV5-4 and TRBJ1-6; no clear D gene. V was trimmed by 3 bases and J by 8 bases, leaving 15 bases between them. The germline gives CDR1 SGHNT, CDR2 YYREEE (reference sequence). The CDR3 is 15 residues long. The DNA for the CDR3 is TGTGCCAGCAGCTCGTCCGGGGTCGTGGATTCACCCCTCCACTTT. Amino acid sequence: CASSSSGVVDSPLHF.

As concerns this clone: The same CDR3 is also encoded by other DNA sequences in this sample. The chain combines TRBV29-1 with TRBJ1-5; D may be TRBD1 (5 bases). The germline V gene encodes CDR1 SQVTM and CDR2 ANQGSEA. CDR3 size: 13 residues. Trimming pared 2 bases from V and 7 bases from J, leaving 12 bases between. CDR3 nucleotide sequence: TGCAGCGTTGAAACGGGGGTGGGGCAGCCCCAGCATTTT. As protein: CSVETGVGQPQHF. The complete variable domain, with remaining parts taken from reference TRBV29-1 and TRBJ1-5, reads SAVISQKPSRDICQRGTSLTIQCQVDSQVTMMFWYRQQPGQSLTLIATANQGSEATYESGFVIDKFPISRPNLTFSTLTVSNMSPEDSSIYLCSVETGVGQPQHFGDGTRLSIL.

The rearrangement uses TRBV4-1 and TRBJ1-5, with a weak D call TRBD1 (6 bases). The germline V gene has CDR1 MGHRA and CDR2 YSYEKL. The V end lost 1 base, the J end lost 1 base, and 11 bases lay between the germline ends. The CDR3 extends over 16 amino acids. The CDR3 region is CASSQGGGGSNQPQHF. CDR3 nucleotide sequence: TGCGCCAGCAGCCAAGGAGGGGGAGGGAGCAATCAGCCCCAGCATTTT.

The rearrangement joins TRBV24-1 to TRBJ2-2, with D possibly TRBD2 on 6 matching bases. The germline gives CDR1 KGHDR, CDR2 SFDVKD. The CDR3 has 19 amino acids. The V gene lost 3 bases and the J gene lost 5 bases, with 24 bases spanning the gap. The CDR3 bases are TGTGCCACCAGTGATCTACGGGGGATTCGGTCATCGGATACCGGGGAGCTGTTTTTT. Its protein is CATSDLRGIRSSDTGELFF.

This chain joins TRBV12-3 or TRBV12-4 and TRBJ1-2; D gene unclear. The germline V and J ends were trimmed by 5 bases and 8 bases, with 9 bases remaining between them. CDR3 length equals 11 residues. The CDR3 sequence is CASSRVVGYTF. The CDR3 DNA reads as TGTGCCAGCAGTCGGGTGGTCGGCTACACCTTC.

This chain uses TRBV9 with TRBJ2-1; TRBD1 might be the D (6 bases). The germline V and J ends were trimmed by 2 bases and 0 bases, with 9 bases remaining between them. In germline, CDR1 is SGDLS, CDR2 YYNGEE. The CDR3 extends over 15 amino acids. The CDR3: CASSVGQSSYNEQFF. For the CDR3, the DNA is TGTGCCAGCAGCGTCGGACAGAGCTCCTACAATGAGCAGTTCTTC.

The gene calls are TRBV11-3 and TRBJ1-1; a possible D gene is TRBD1 (5 bases). The CDR3 contains 15 residues. Trimming took off 5 bases at V and 2 bases at J, with 15 bases between the two ends. Germline V gives CDR1 SGHNT, CDR2 YENEEA. This CDR3 reads CASSPEGLSNTEAFF. The CDR3 nucleotides read TGTGCCAGCAGCCCTGAGGGACTTTCTAACACTGAAGCTTTCTTT.

The rearrangement uses TRBV6-2 or TRBV6-3 and TRBJ2-1; possibly TRBD2 for D (6 bases). CDR1 and CDR2 from the germline V gene are MNHEY and SVGEGT. V lost 6 bases, J lost 2 bases, and 14 bases lay in between. The CDR3 runs to 15 residues. The chain's CDR3 is CASSPRAGPYNEQFF. CDR3 DNA: TGTGCCAGCAGCCCTCGGGCGGGACCCTACAATGAGCAGTTCTTC.

The count of this clone is one. The V gene is TRBV25-1, the J gene TRBJ1-1, with TRBD1 identical over 8 bases. The CDR3 length is 15 residues. The V segment lost 5 bases and the J segment 5 bases; nucleotides outside the gene matches: 10. Germline V gives CDR1 MGHDK, CDR2 SYGVNS. The CDR3 bases are TGTGCCAGCAGTTATTCACAGGGGGTAGGGACTGAAGCTTTCTTT. Translating it yields CASSYSQGVGTEAFF.

The chain employs TRBV10-3 and TRBJ2-7; TRBD1 might be the D (8 bases). The CDR3 sequence is 16 residues long. CDR1 and CDR2 from the germline V gene are ENHRY and SYGVKD. Trimming pared 2 bases from V and 0 bases from J, leaving 14 bases between. CDR3 sequence: CAISEGGDRTSYEQYF. The CDR3 DNA follows: TGTGCCATCAGTGAGGGGGGGGACAGGACCTCCTACGAGCAGTACTTC.

The V call is TRBV6-5, the J call TRBJ1-1, with a possible D match to TRBD1 (6 bases). The V end was cut by 2 bases, the J end by 0 bases, with 13 bases between. CDR1 is MNHEY, CDR2 SVGAGI, per germline. CDR3 length: 16 amino acids. CDR3 protein: CASSYRQTGMNTEAFF. CDR3 coding DNA: TGTGCCAGCAGTTACCGCCAGACAGGCATGAACACTGAAGCTTTCTTT.

The chain's CDR3 is CASRRTGGYEQYF. CDR3 nucleotides: TGTGCCAGCAGACGGACAGGGGGCTACGAGCAGTACTTC. The rearrangement links TRBV25-1 to TRBJ2-7, with TRBD1 matching 10 bases. The CDR3 has 13 residues. The trim removed 6 bases at V and 3 bases at J, leaving 2 bases unmatched. In germline, CDR1 is MGHDK, CDR2 SYGVNS.

In this sample, this clone turned up a few times. The chain has TRBV2 and TRBJ1-6; D uncertain. In germline, CDR1 is SNHLY, CDR2 FYNNEI. This CDR3 region has 11 residues. V lost 3 bases, J lost 8 bases, and 2 bases lay in between. CDR3 sequence reads: CASSDYSPLHF. The CDR3 coding sequence is TGTGCCAGCAGTGACTATTCACCCCTCCACTTT.

The chain joins TRBV29-1 to TRBJ2-1; D perhaps matches TRBD1 (5 bases). Per the germline V gene, CDR1 is SQVTM and CDR2 is ANQGSEA. V was clipped by 1 base and J by 0 bases, with 13 bases between them. CDR3 size: 16 residues. The CDR3 DNA reads as TGCAGCGTTGAAGGGTCGGACACGAGCTCCTACAATGAGCAGTTCTTC. Translated: CSVEGSDTSSYNEQFF.

In regard to this clone: The junction and the germline gene differ at one end; a read error may be behind it. This rearrangement joins TRBV7-7 to TRBJ2-1; 12 positions agree with TRBD2. The CDR3 is made up of 17 amino acids. Looked up from germline, CDR1 is SSHAT and CDR2 is FNYEAQ (reference sequence). The CDR3 loop is CASSPGTSGLSYNEQFF. The CDR3 nucleotides are TGTGCTAGCAGCCCCGGGACTAGCGGGCTGTCCTACAATGAGCAGTTCTTC.